The next 26 T cell receptor beta chains were all read from a single sample in a study of blood T cell repertoires in COVID-19. Data came from immunoSEQ multiplex PCR; TCRdb stores just in-frame clones and leaves some out. In the table there are 250,000 or so clones, around nine tenths of which are singletons. Source material: PBMCs or T cells enriched from blood (not recorded which). The source is a woman aged 30 to 39 who had been exposed to COVID-19.

V and J are TRBV21-1 and TRBJ2-7; the table assigns TRBD2, which was not confirmed against the DNA. TRBV21-1 represents a pseudogene. This CDR3 region has 17 residues. The CDR3 DNA reads as TGTGCCAGCAGCACCCACCGGACTAGCGGGAATTCCTACGAGCAGTACTTC. Translated: CASSTHRTSGNSYEQYF.

This chain connects TRBV11-3 to TRBJ2-3, with 10 bases identical to TRBD2. In germline, CDR1 is SGHNT, CDR2 YENEEA. This CDR3 spans 16 amino acids. Unmatched junction bases numbered 6, after V lost 4 bases and J lost 2 bases. The CDR3 here is CASSSRTSGYTDTQYF. For the CDR3, the DNA is TGTGCCAGCAGCTCTCGGACTAGCGGATACACAGATACGCAGTATTTT.

The gene calls are TRBV10-1 and TRBJ2-1, with unresolved D. Between the trimmed V and J ends, which lost 3 bases and 4 bases, there was a span of 7 bases. The CDR3 is 13 residues long. From germline, CDR1 is WNHNN and CDR2 SYGVQD (reference sequence). DNA for the CDR3: TGCGCCAGCAGTGATAGAGCTTACAATGAGCAGTTCTTC. Its protein product is CASSDRAYNEQFF.

J is TRBJ2-1 and V is TRBV30; TRBD2 matches 11 bases. Germline V gene data show CDR1 as GTSNPN and CDR2 as SVGIG (reference sequence). The length of the CDR3 is 12 residues. V gave up 0 bases and J gave up 12 bases; unmatched junction bases: 1. CDR3 DNA sequence: TGTGCCTGGAGTGTAACTAGCGGGGGGCAGTTCTTC. Amino acids: CAWSVTSGGQFF. Complete variable domain (other parts from reference TRBV30 and TRBJ2-1): SQTIHQWPATLVQPVGSPLSLECTVEGTSNPNLYWYRQAAGRGLQLLFYSVGIGQISSEVPQNLSASRPQDRQFILSSKKLLLSDSGFYLCAWSVTSGGQFFGPGTRLTVL.

The V and J genes are TRBV7-9 and TRBJ2-1; 9 nucleotides align to TRBD2. Germline assignment: CDR1 SEHNR and CDR2 FQNEAQ (reference sequence). Trimming removed 4 bases from V and 6 bases from J; junction bases left unmatched: 4. This CDR3 is 14 amino acids long. As DNA, the CDR3 is TGTGCCAGCAGCTCCATTAGCGGGAGCAATGAGCAGTTCTTC. The encoded protein is CASSSISGSNEQFF. Drawing the rest from reference TRBV7-9 and TRBJ2-1, the complete variable domain is DTGVSQNPRHKITKRGQNVTFRCDPISEHNRLYWYRQTLGQGPEFLTYFQNEAQLEKSRLLSDRFSAERPKGSFSTLEIQRTEQGDSAMYLCASSSISGSNEQFFGPGTRLTVL.

V gene TRBV5-4 combines with J gene TRBJ1-1, with D possibly matching TRBD1 (6 bases). The CDR3 sequence is 14 residues long. The V and J ends lost 3 bases and 2 bases respectively, with 11 bases between them. CDR1 and CDR2 (germline): SGHNT, YYREEE (reference sequence). As DNA, the CDR3 is TGTGCCAGCAGCTCGGGAGGGGGAAACACTGAAGCTTTCTTT. Its protein is CASSSGGGNTEAFF.

This clone was counted between two and nine times. The chain joins TRBV11-2 to TRBJ2-7, with 9 nucleotides matching TRBD1. CDR1 is SGHAT and CDR2 is FQNNGV in the germline V gene. The V and J ends lost 2 bases and 3 bases, in that order; junction bases with no gene match: 8. The CDR3 is 16 residues long. CDR3 region: CASSLNRGRVLYEQYF. The CDR3 DNA reads TGTGCCAGCAGCTTAAACAGGGGGCGAGTGCTCTACGAGCAGTACTTC.

The rearrangement joins TRBV14 to TRBJ2-7, with D tentatively TRBD2 (5 bases). The CDR3 sequence is 14 residues long. Germline V gives CDR1 SGHDN, CDR2 FVKESK. Trimming stripped 1 base from V and 5 bases from J, with 12 bases between. In DNA form, the CDR3 reads TGTGCCAGCAGCCAAGTACCGGGATTACACGAGCAGTACTTC. This gives the protein CASSQVPGLHEQYF.

The rearrangement joins TRBV18 to TRBJ1-2; D is possibly TRBD1 (5 bases). With 2 bases removed from V and 2 bases from J, the gap between germline ends came to 12 bases. This CDR3 is built from 15 residues. The germline V gene has CDR1 KGHSH and CDR2 LQKENI. The CDR3 protein is CASSPGGGRNYGYTF. DNA for the CDR3: TGTGCCAGCTCACCAGGGGGAGGCCGCAACTATGGCTACACCTTC.

J is TRBJ2-7 and V is TRBV5-1; 8 bases align to TRBD2. The CDR3 has 15 amino acids. Germline CDR1 and CDR2: SGHRS and YFSETQ. J lost 6 bases, V lost 4 bases, and 12 bases had no gene match. The CDR3 loop reads CASSLSGIVLAEQYF. CDR3 nucleotide sequence: TGCGCCAGCAGCCTTAGCGGGATCGTGCTTGCCGAGCAGTACTTC.

V and J are TRBV27 and TRBJ2-1; 7 nucleotides line up with TRBD2. V was pared by 7 bases and J by 4 bases, with 22 bases of the junction left unmatched. Looked up from germline, CDR1 is MNHEY and CDR2 is SMNVEV (reference sequence). The CDR3 spans 19 residues. The CDR3 bases are TGTGCCAGCAACGTTTCGTGGCCCATCGGACTAGGACCTTACAATGAGCAGTTCTTC. Protein: CASNVSWPIGLGPYNEQFF.

The V call is TRBV19, the J call TRBJ2-1; 10 bases fit TRBD2. The CDR3 has 14 residues. V shed 9 bases, J shed 3 bases, and the junction held 5 bases outside the gene matches. The germline CDR1 and CDR2 sequences are LNHDA and SQIVND (reference sequence). CDR3 DNA sequence: TGTGCCAGCCAAGCGGGAGGGGACTACAATGAGCAGTTCTTC. Residues: CASQAGGDYNEQFF.

This chain links TRBV5-1 with TRBJ1-1; D remains unclear. Deletions cut 0 bases from V and 0 bases from J, with 9 bases between. Germline CDR1 SGHRS, CDR2 YFSETQ. CDR3 size: 15 residues. The CDR3 sequence is CASSLVPGLNTEAFF. The DNA for the CDR3 is TGCGCCAGCAGCTTGGTGCCAGGATTGAACACTGAAGCTTTCTTT.

The rearrangement links TRBV5-1 to TRBJ2-7, with a tentative D call TRBD1 (5 bases). Germline CDR1 reads SGHRS; CDR2 reads YFSETQ. V lost 3 bases and J lost 0, with 10 bases in between. CDR3 length: 14 residues. DNA for the CDR3: TGCGCCAGCAGCTCTTTAGGGGTCTCCTACGAGCAGTACTTC. Translated: CASSSLGVSYEQYF.

The chain recombines TRBV7-2 with TRBJ2-7; no reliable D call. This CDR3 has 13 amino acids. With 5 bases removed from V and 2 bases from J, the gap between germline ends came to 10 bases. The germline gives CDR1 SGHTA, CDR2 FQGNSA. The CDR3 sequence: CASSPRRAYEQYF. The CDR3 DNA reads TGTGCCAGCAGCCCCCGACGGGCCTACGAGCAGTACTTC.

The chain is built from TRBV10-3 and TRBJ2-1, with 12 bases matching TRBD2. The CDR3 contains 16 residues. Germline V gene sequence: CDR1 ENHRY, CDR2 SYGVKD. With V trimmed by 4 bases and J by 8 bases, 9 bases remained unmatched. The CDR3 loop is CAISGSGTSGFDEQFF. As DNA, the CDR3 is TGTGCCATCAGTGGCTCCGGGACTAGCGGGTTCGATGAGCAGTTCTTC.

The rearrangement joins TRBV6-9 to TRBJ1-2; TRBD1 is a possible D gene (5 bases). Trimming pared 2 bases from V and 8 bases from J, leaving 15 bases between. Germline assignment: CDR1 MNHGY and CDR2 SVAAGI. The CDR3 runs to 14 residues. The CDR3 is CASSYAIQGGGYTF. CDR3 sequence (DNA): TGTGCCAGCAGTTATGCCATTCAGGGTGGCGGCTACACCTTC.

The J gene is TRBJ2-3, the V gene TRBV30, with a tentative D call TRBD1 (5 bases). Per germline, CDR1 GTSNPN and CDR2 SVGIG (reference sequence). The CDR3 spans 14 residues. Between the trimmed V and J ends, which lost 0 bases and 4 bases, there was a span of 11 bases. CDR3 amino acids: CAWSVQGLSDTQYF. CDR3 DNA: TGTGCCTGGAGTGTTCAGGGTTTATCAGATACGCAGTATTTT.

This rearrangement joins TRBV7-2 to TRBJ2-7; 9 nucleotides align to TRBD2. Per germline, CDR1 SGHTA and CDR2 FQGNSA. This CDR3 comprises 14 residues. Losses at the gene ends were 5 bases for V and 3 bases for J; bases not matched to a gene: 5. CDR3 DNA: TGTGCCAGCAGCGTTAGCGGGGGATACTACGAGCAGTACTTC. This gives the protein CASSVSGGYYEQYF.

The chain recombines TRBV2 with TRBJ1-4; D unclear. V was trimmed by 0 bases and J by 0 bases, leaving 11 bases between them. In germline, CDR1 is SNHLY, CDR2 FYNNEI. The CDR3 is made up of 17 amino acids. As DNA, the CDR3 is TGTGCCAGCAGTGAAGCTGGGCCATTTGCAACTAATGAAAAACTGTTTTTT. Protein product: CASSEAGPFATNEKLFF.

The chain is built from TRBV7-9 and TRBJ2-7; 12 bases agree with TRBD2. Unmatched junction bases numbered 5, after V lost 3 bases and J lost 2 bases. The germline gives CDR1 SEHNR, CDR2 FQNEAQ (reference sequence). CDR3 length equals 16 residues. CDR3 nucleotide sequence: TGTGCCAGCAGCTTCCTAGCGGGAGGGCCTACCTACGAGCAGTACTTC. It encodes CASSFLAGGPTYEQYF. The full variable domain, completed using reference TRBV7-9 and TRBJ2-7, is DTGVSQNPRHKITKRGQNVTFRCDPISEHNRLYWYRQTLGQGPEFLTYFQNEAQLEKSRLLSDRFSAERPKGSFSTLEIQRTEQGDSAMYLCASSFLAGGPTYEQYFGPGTRLTVT.

As for this clone: The same CDR3 also results from other DNA sequences found in this sample. The gene calls are TRBV20-1 and TRBJ1-5, with 8 bases lining up with TRBD1. Germline V gene data show CDR1 as DFQATT and CDR2 as SNEGSKA (reference sequence). The CDR3 has 15 amino acids. V shed 3 bases and J 4 bases; nucleotides not matched to a gene: 8. Written as DNA, the CDR3 is TGCAGTGCTAGTCTCGGGACAGGCTCTAATCAGCCCCAGCATTTT. This sequence encodes CSASLGTGSNQPQHF.

The chain recombines TRBV7-9 with TRBJ1-6; D is ambiguous. Deletions cut 6 bases from V and 8 bases from J, with 14 bases between. This CDR3 region has 14 residues. CDR1 SEHNR and CDR2 FQNEAQ come from the germline V gene (reference sequence). The CDR3 nucleotides are TGTGCCAGCAGAATTCCTGGGAGGGATTCACCCCTCCACTTT. It encodes CASRIPGRDSPLHF.

The CDR3: CASSLTTSANTGELFF. In DNA form, the CDR3 reads TGTGCCAGCAGCTTGACGACTTCCGCGAACACCGGGGAGCTGTTTTTT. V usage is TRBV13 and J usage is TRBJ2-2; D is uncertain. There are 16 residues in the CDR3. From germline, CDR1 is PRHDT and CDR2 FYEKMQ (reference sequence). V shed 3 bases and J shed 0 bases, with 11 bases lying between them.

This chain uses TRBV12-5 with TRBJ1-1; D call uncertain. Trimming cost V 9 bases and J 5 bases, with 16 bases left between them. This CDR3 has 13 amino acids. Germline CDR1 LGHNT, CDR2 FRNRAP. The CDR3 spells CASVIGSWTEAFF. In nucleotides, the CDR3 is TGTGCTAGCGTAATCGGTTCTTGGACTGAAGCTTTCTTT.

The chain couples TRBV3-1 (or the pseudogene TRBV3-2) to TRBJ2-1; perhaps TRBD1 as D (6 bases). V lost 4 bases and J 0 bases, leaving 19 bases between the germline ends. Germline-derived CDR1 and CDR2 are LGHDT and YNNKEL (reference sequence). This CDR3 is 18 amino acids long. The CDR3 protein is CASSRRSSRGYSYNEQFF. For the CDR3, the DNA is TGTGCCAGCAGCCGGCGGTCAAGCAGGGGCTACTCCTACAATGAGCAGTTCTTC.